The entry below describes one T cell receptor beta chain. One entry per CDR3 protein, without DNA, is what TCRdb gives after re-calling the 5' RACE reads. The sample includes around 550,000 distinct CDR3 sequences. The entry originates in a study of T cells expressing NK-cell markers. Germline CDR1 is LGHNA and CDR2 is YNFKEQ. This CDR3 comprises 17 residues. The TCR was taken from a man aged 18 to 29 in good health. The specimen sequenced was blood T cells: a sorted CD56 or NKG2C T cell subset, CD4+ or CD8+ T cells, or bulk PBMC T cells (not recorded which). The rearrangement uses TRBV4-2 and TRBJ2-1; TCRdb reports TRBD2, a call that lacks DNA to check it against. The CDR3 protein is CASSQVKVRASYNEQFF.